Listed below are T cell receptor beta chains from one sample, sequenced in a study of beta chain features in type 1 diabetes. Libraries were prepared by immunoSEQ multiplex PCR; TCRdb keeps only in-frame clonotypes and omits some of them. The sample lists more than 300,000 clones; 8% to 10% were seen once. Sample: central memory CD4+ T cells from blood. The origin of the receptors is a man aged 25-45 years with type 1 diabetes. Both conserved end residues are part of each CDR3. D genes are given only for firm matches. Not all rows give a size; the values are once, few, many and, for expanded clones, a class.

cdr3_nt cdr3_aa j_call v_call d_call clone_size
TGTGCCAGCAGCCAGGGACTAGCGGGAGGGGGGCAAGAGACCCAGTACTTC CASSQGLAGGGQETQYF TRBJ2-5 TRBV5-4 TRBD2 .
TGTGCCATCAGTGAAGAGTTAGGGGAGACCCAGTACTTC CAISEELGETQYF TRBJ2-5 TRBV10-3 . few
TGTGCCTCGTACTCCGGGACTAGCGGGACAAATGAGCAGTTCTTC CASYSGTSGTNEQFF TRBJ2-1 TRBV10-3 TRBD2 few
TGTGCCAGCAGCTCGACTAGCGGGGGAAGAGGAGATACGCAGTATTTT CASSSTSGGRGDTQYF TRBJ2-3 TRBV27 TRBD2 .
TGTGCCATCAGTGAGGGAGGCCCAGGGGGCTACGAGCAGTACTTC CAISEGGPGGYEQYF TRBJ2-7 TRBV10-3 TRBD1 once
TGTGCCAGCGGTGGGGGGGGTCAAGAGACCCAGTACTTC CASGGGGQETQYF TRBJ2-5 TRBV11-2 TRBD2 few
TGTGCCAGCAGCCAAGTTGGCTTTAACTATGGCTACACCTTC CASSQVGFNYGYTF TRBJ1-2 TRBV14 . many
TGCGCCAGCAGCCAAATCGACAGCGAGTCTGGGGGCTACACCTTC CASSQIDSESGGYTF TRBJ1-2 TRBV4-1 . few
TGTGCCAGCTCACGGGACAGAGCCTACGAGCAGTACTTC CASSRDRAYEQYF TRBJ2-7 TRBV18 TRBD1 few
TGTGCCAGCAGCTTAGCCTTGACAGGGAACGACTATGGCTACACCTTC CASSLALTGNDYGYTF TRBJ1-2 TRBV7-8 TRBD1 few
TGCAGCGTTGATGCGTCTAGCGGGGGAATCACAGATACGCAGTATTTT CSVDASSGGITDTQYF TRBJ2-3 TRBV29-1 TRBD2 few
TGTGCCAGTAGTAATATGGGCGGAGGGAGGAATGAGCAGTTCTTC CASSNMGGGRNEQFF TRBJ2-1 TRBV19 . few
TGTGCCACCCGTTTGACGGGAGGGCCCCACGAGCAGTACTTC CATRLTGGPHEQYF TRBJ2-7 TRBV25-1 TRBD2 many
TGTGCCAGCGGGCGGGAGACCTACGAGCAGTACTTC CASGRETYEQYF TRBJ2-7 TRBV5-4 TRBD2 .
TGTGCCAGCAGAGGTGGAGCGGGGAGCTCCTACGAGCAGTACTTC CASRGGAGSSYEQYF TRBJ2-7 TRBV6-6 TRBD2 few